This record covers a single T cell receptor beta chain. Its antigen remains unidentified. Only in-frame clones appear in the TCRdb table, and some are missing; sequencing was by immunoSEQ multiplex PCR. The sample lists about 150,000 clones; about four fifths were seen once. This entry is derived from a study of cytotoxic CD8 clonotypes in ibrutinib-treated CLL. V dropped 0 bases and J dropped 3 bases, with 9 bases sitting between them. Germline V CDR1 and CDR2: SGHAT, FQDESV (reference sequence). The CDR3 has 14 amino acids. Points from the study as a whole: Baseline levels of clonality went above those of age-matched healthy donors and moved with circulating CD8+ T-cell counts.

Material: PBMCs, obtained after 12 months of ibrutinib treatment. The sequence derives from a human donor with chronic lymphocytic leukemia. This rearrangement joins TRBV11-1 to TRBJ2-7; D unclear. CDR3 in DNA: TGTGCCAGCAGCTTAGCAGTCAGAGACTACGAGCAGTACTTC. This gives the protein CASSLAVRDYEQYF.